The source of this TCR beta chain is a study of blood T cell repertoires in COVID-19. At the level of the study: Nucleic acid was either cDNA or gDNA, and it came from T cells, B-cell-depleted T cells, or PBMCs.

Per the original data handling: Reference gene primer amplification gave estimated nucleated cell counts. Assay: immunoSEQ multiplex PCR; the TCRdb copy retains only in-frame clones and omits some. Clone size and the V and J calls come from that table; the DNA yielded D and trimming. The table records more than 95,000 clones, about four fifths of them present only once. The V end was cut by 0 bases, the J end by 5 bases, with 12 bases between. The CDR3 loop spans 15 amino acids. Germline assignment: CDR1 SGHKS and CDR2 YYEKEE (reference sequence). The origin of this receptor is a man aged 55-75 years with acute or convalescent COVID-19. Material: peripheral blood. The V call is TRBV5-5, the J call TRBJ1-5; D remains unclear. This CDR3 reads CASSLVPGSDQPQHF. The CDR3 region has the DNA TGTGCCAGCAGCTTGGTTCCAGGATCGGATCAGCCCCAGCATTTT.